This T cell receptor (beta chain) is from a study of post-analysis software for immune sequencing data. Study background: The cohort encompassed relapsing-remitting, secondary progressive and progressive-relapsing multiple sclerosis disease courses. Study results and caveats: Patients with multiple sclerosis recorded significantly lower normalized Chao1 diversity than controls, the study found. Higher frequency in patients than in controls was seen for roughly five TRBV segments, with TRBV5-6, TRBV5-1 and TRBV20-1 among them.

With 0 bases removed from V and 11 bases from J, the gap between germline ends came to 16 bases. This CDR3 contains 14 residues. Included in the TCR beta cDNA libraries were unique molecular identifiers. TCRdb re-called the PCR reads with MiXCR, one entry per CDR3 protein. This sample has around 260,000 distinct CDR3 sequences, with about 40% found just once. For this clonotype: Its antigen remains unidentified.

The genes are TRBV12-3 or TRBV12-4 and TRBJ1-2; D perhaps matches TRBD1 (6 bases). The sequencing sample was made of blood. This clonotype was sampled from a girl aged 10 to 17 with multiple sclerosis. For the CDR3, the DNA is TGTGCCAGCAGTTTAGCTACAGGGCGCCGGTCTTACACCTTC. It codes for CASSLATGRRSYTF.